The T cell receptor (beta chain) described here comes from a study of blood T cell repertoires in COVID-19. Study as a whole: Collection of acute and convalescent COVID-19 samples took place in the United States, Italy and Spain. From T cells, B-cell-depleted T cells, or PBMCs came the material, which was cDNA or gDNA.

Source study methods: Amplification from reference gene primers served as the basis for estimated nucleated cell counts. Assay used: immunoSEQ multiplex PCR; TCRdb lists only in-frame clones, some missing. V, J and clone size are those of that table, while D and trimming were read from the DNA. Among about 50,000 clones, more than 85% were seen once, and the ten largest hold about 10%. V lost 3 bases to trimming and J lost 1 base, with 7 bases between them. Per germline, CDR1 SGHRS and CDR2 YFSETQ. The CDR3 is 13 residues long. The origin of this receptor is a woman of 80 years or more with acute or convalescent COVID-19. Sequencing was carried out using peripheral blood. The genes are TRBV5-1 and TRBJ1-1; no definite D call. CDR3 loop: CASSSRPNTEAFF. The CDR3 DNA sequence: TGCGCCAGCAGCTCGCGTCCGAACACTGAAGCTTTCTTT.